The rows below give T cell receptor beta chains drawn from one sample of a study of T cell responses to AZD1222 COVID-19 vaccine. TCRdb's table, derived via immunoSEQ multiplex PCR, lists solely in-frame clones and lacks some. The sample contains about 120,000 clones, roughly nine tenths of which appear only once. Source: peripheral blood, taken on day 0 of AZD1222 vaccination. The receptors originated from an adult in good health. Both conserved end residues are part of each CDR3.

v_gene: TRBV2; j_gene: TRBJ2-5; CDR3aa: CASSGGGGPETQYF
v_gene: TRBV6-5; j_gene: TRBJ1-6; CDR3aa: CASSFTGQGRNSPLHF
v_gene: TRBV4-1; j_gene: TRBJ1-2; CDR3aa: CASSQVPGQGAGGYGYTF
v_gene: TRBV3-1/TRBV3-2; j_gene: TRBJ2-3; CDR3aa: CASSPGLAGASSTDTQYF
v_gene: TRBV19; j_gene: TRBJ2-7; CDR3aa: CASSIGFEQYF
v_gene: TRBV5-8; j_gene: TRBJ2-4; CDR3aa: CATSLRGGRAKNIQYF
v_gene: TRBV18; j_gene: TRBJ1-1; CDR3aa: CASSPDRNAEAFF
v_gene: TRBV12-3/TRBV12-4; j_gene: TRBJ1-5; CDR3aa: CASSRSNQPQHF
v_gene: TRBV28; j_gene: TRBJ2-1; CDR3aa: CASSSEYNEQFF
v_gene: TRBV7-8; j_gene: TRBJ1-1; CDR3aa: CASSPGVRRAFF
v_gene: TRBV30; j_gene: TRBJ1-2; CDR3aa: CAWRRPTNYGYTF
v_gene: TRBV9; j_gene: TRBJ1-5; CDR3aa: CASSAGTIGNQPQHF
v_gene: TRBV28; j_gene: TRBJ2-3; CDR3aa: CASSLGDTQYF
v_gene: TRBV15; j_gene: TRBJ2-4; CDR3aa: CATSRGLTGTSFQYF
v_gene: TRBV18; j_gene: TRBJ2-7; CDR3aa: CASSPRTGNYEQYF
v_gene: TRBV5-1; j_gene: TRBJ1-3; CDR3aa: CASSLAGAGNTIYF
v_gene: TRBV19; j_gene: TRBJ1-4; CDR3aa: CASSDRTSSEKLFF
v_gene: TRBV30; j_gene: TRBJ1-2; CDR3aa: CAWDLGGTGGYTF
v_gene: TRBV4-1; j_gene: TRBJ1-2; CDR3aa: CASSQEVSAYGYTF
v_gene: TRBV25-1; j_gene: TRBJ2-1; CDR3aa: CASSRTSGRVNEQFF
v_gene: TRBV10-3; j_gene: TRBJ1-6; CDR3aa: CAISEDAQGAHNSPLHF
v_gene: TRBV20-1; j_gene: TRBJ2-3; CDR3aa: CSAGNTDTQYF
v_gene: TRBV28; j_gene: TRBJ2-1; CDR3aa: CASSLLGGWDEQFF
v_gene: TRBV20-1; j_gene: TRBJ2-2; CDR3aa: CSASSIVGTSNTGELFF
v_gene: TRBV30; j_gene: TRBJ2-3; CDR3aa: CAWVLTGGDTQYF
v_gene: TRBV6-5; j_gene: TRBJ1-2; CDR3aa: CASSYVPKKFYGYTF
v_gene: TRBV9; j_gene: TRBJ2-2; CDR3aa: CASSERPNTGELFF
v_gene: TRBV5-6; j_gene: TRBJ1-1; CDR3aa: CASSLGITEAFF